This passage covers 30 T cell receptor beta chains from one sample sequenced in a study of blood T cell repertoires in COVID-19. TCRdb keeps only in-frame clones here, not all; method: immunoSEQ multiplex PCR. The table lists about 200,000 clones, 80% to 90% of them singletons. The sample consisted of PBMCs or T cells enriched from blood (not recorded which). The source is a woman aged 40 to 50 with acute COVID-19.

The chain is built from TRBV4-1 and TRBJ2-3, with TRBD2 matching 12 bases. The junction had 5 bases not matched to a gene; V was cut back by 3 bases and J by 4 bases. The germline V gene encodes CDR1 MGHRA and CDR2 YSYEKL. This CDR3 is built from 16 residues. CDR3 residues: CASSQLAGGQPDTQYF. The CDR3 DNA reads as TGCGCCAGCAGCCAGCTAGCGGGAGGGCAACCAGATACGCAGTATTTT.

The chain combines TRBV27 with TRBJ2-2; D is possibly TRBD1 (5 bases). The CDR3 runs to 13 residues. Germline values: CDR1 MNHEY, CDR2 SMNVEV (reference sequence). V was pared by 3 bases and J by 4 bases, with 6 bases between. The CDR3: CASSFRATGELFF. The CDR3 DNA reads as TGTGCCAGCAGTTTCAGGGCCACCGGGGAGCTGTTTTTT.

The chain joins TRBV7-9 to TRBJ1-2, with a tentative D call TRBD1 (6 bases). Germline V lookup: CDR1 SEHNR, CDR2 FQNEAQ (reference sequence). The CDR3 is 16 residues long. V lost 5 bases to trimming and J lost 8 bases, with 24 bases between them. In DNA, the CDR3 is TGTGCCAGCAGCCCATGGGGCCAGGGGATTGATCAGGGCTACACCTTC. Translating it yields CASSPWGQGIDQGYTF.

This chain joins TRBV6-5 and TRBJ1-4; 8 bases map to TRBD1. The CDR3 is 15 amino acids. CDR1 is MNHEY and CDR2 is SVGAGI in the germline V gene. Unmatched junction bases numbered 11, after V lost 6 bases and J lost 8 bases. The DNA of the CDR3 is TGTGCCAGCAGCCGAGGAGGGACAGGTCTCGAAAAACTGTTTTTT. Translating it yields CASSRGGTGLEKLFF.

The V call is TRBV6-6, the J call TRBJ2-1; 11 nucleotides align to TRBD2. J lost 9 bases, V lost 9 bases, and 10 bases had no gene match. CDR3 size: 14 residues. Per the germline V gene, CDR1 is MNHNY and CDR2 is SVGAGI (reference sequence). CDR3 nucleotide sequence: TGTGCCAGTCTGACTAGCGGGACCCACAGTGAGCAGTTCTTC. Encoded protein: CASLTSGTHSEQFF.

To note about this clone: This specimen includes other DNA sequences encoding the same CDR3. The J gene is TRBJ2-7, the V gene TRBV18; no reliable D call. CDR1 is KGHSH and CDR2 is LQKENI in the germline V gene. The V end lost 5 bases, the J end lost 3 bases, and 8 bases lay between the germline ends. CDR3 length: 12 amino acids. CDR3 DNA: TGTGCCAGCTCAGGTGACAACTACGAGCAGTACTTC. Its translation is CASSGDNYEQYF.

This chain links TRBV15 with TRBJ2-5; D may be TRBD2 (5 bases). Per germline, CDR1 LNHNV and CDR2 YYDKDF (reference sequence). V was trimmed by 3 bases and J by 5 bases, leaving 10 bases between them. The CDR3 spans 13 residues. The CDR3 DNA is TGTGCCACCAGCAGGGACCGGAGGGAGACCCAGTACTTC. This sequence encodes CATSRDRRETQYF.

V gene TRBV18 combines with J gene TRBJ2-1, with D unclear. The CDR3 has 13 amino acids. Germline V gene data show CDR1 as KGHSH and CDR2 as LQKENI. The germline V and J ends were trimmed by 1 base and 5 bases, with 6 bases remaining between them. The CDR3 sequence is CASSPLADNEQFF. Written as DNA, the CDR3 is TGTGCCAGCTCACCACTTGCGGACAATGAGCAGTTCTTC.

The chain couples TRBV5-1 to TRBJ2-3; 7 nucleotides agree with TRBD2. The CDR3 covers 15 residues. V lost 3 bases, J lost 2 bases, and 6 bases stayed unmatched. The germline V gene has CDR1 SGHRS and CDR2 YFSETQ. In DNA form, the CDR3 reads TGCGCCAGCAGCTCCGCGGGGGAGATCACAGATACGCAGTATTTT. Protein product: CASSSAGEITDTQYF.

The chain has TRBV19 and TRBJ2-7, with a possible D match to TRBD2 (6 bases). The germline CDR1 and CDR2 sequences are LNHDA and SQIVND (reference sequence). The CDR3 is 15 residues long. The V end was cut by 5 bases, the J end by 5 bases, with 19 bases between. Written as DNA, the CDR3 is TGTGCCAGTAGTTCCCGATGGCGGACGGGGGACGAGCAGTACTTC. This codes for CASSSRWRTGDEQYF.

This clone appeared a few times. This sequence joins TRBV11-2 and TRBJ2-7, with 13 bases fitting TRBD2. Germline loops: CDR1 SGHAT, CDR2 FQNNGV. The CDR3 contains 15 residues. V dropped 4 bases and J dropped 3; count of bases not matched to a gene: 3. The CDR3 DNA reads TGTGCCAGCAGCTCGGGACTAGCGGGGAGCTACGAGCAGTACTTC. It translates to CASSSGLAGSYEQYF.

CDR3 in DNA: TGTGCCAGCAGTACTAGCGGAGACTACAATGAGCAGTTCTTC. Amino acids: CASSTSGDYNEQFF. The chain carries TRBV6-2 or TRBV6-3 and TRBJ2-1; 8 nucleotides match TRBD2. V was pared by 5 bases and J by 3 bases, with 3 bases of the junction left unmatched. Germline CDR1 MNHEY, CDR2 SVGEGT. This CDR3 spans 14 amino acids.

The chain employs TRBV3-1 (or the pseudogene TRBV3-2) and TRBJ2-3; D is possibly TRBD1 (5 bases). CDR1 and CDR2 from the germline V gene are LGHDT and YNNKEL (reference sequence). The CDR3 extends over 15 amino acids. The V gene lost 2 bases and the J gene lost 3 bases, with 12 bases spanning the gap. The CDR3 here is CASSQTGAPTDTQYF. The CDR3 DNA follows: TGTGCCAGCAGCCAAACTGGGGCCCCTACAGATACGCAGTATTTT.

V gene TRBV2 combines with J gene TRBJ1-5, with D unresolved. Germline V gene data show CDR1 as SNHLY and CDR2 as FYNNEI. Trimming stripped 5 bases from V and 2 bases from J, with 13 bases between. This CDR3 has 15 amino acids. This CDR3 is CASSPGESGNQPQHF. DNA for the CDR3: TGTGCCAGCAGTCCGGGAGAAAGCGGCAATCAGCCCCAGCATTTT. Combining the CDR3 with reference TRBV2 and TRBJ1-5 gives the whole variable domain EPEVTQTPSHQVTQMGQEVILRCVPISNHLYFYWYRQILGQKVEFLVSFYNNEISEKSEIFDDQFSVERPDGSNFTLKIRSTKLEDSAMYFCASSPGESGNQPQHFGDGTRLSIL.

The chain combines TRBV28 with TRBJ2-7; D is unclear. Trimming pared 6 bases from V and 5 bases from J, leaving 17 bases between. The CDR3 spans 14 residues. Germline V gene data show CDR1 as MDHEN and CDR2 as SYDVKM. CDR3 sequence (DNA): TGTGCCAGCAGCCGACCCATCGGGTCCAACGAGCAGTACTTC. Amino acids: CASSRPIGSNEQYF.

The chain links TRBV5-1 to TRBJ2-6; TRBD2 is a possible D gene (6 bases). Germline CDR1 reads SGHRS; CDR2 reads YFSETQ. Between the trimmed V and J ends, which lost 0 bases and 2 bases, there was a span of 9 bases. This CDR3 comprises 16 residues. CDR3 nucleotide sequence: TGCGCCAGCAGCTTGGGGGAGGTTCCTGGGGCCAACGTCCTGACTTTC. This encodes CASSLGEVPGANVLTF.

The chain recombines TRBV9 with TRBJ2-1; a possible D gene is TRBD2 (6 bases). V was shortened by 0 bases and J by 8 bases, with 15 bases between the two germline ends. Per the germline V gene, CDR1 is SGDLS and CDR2 is YYNGEE. The CDR3 sequence is 15 residues long. In nucleotides, the CDR3 is TGTGCCAGCAGCGTAGCGGGGGATGGAATCGATGAGCAGTTCTTC. This gives the protein CASSVAGDGIDEQFF. The variable domain in full, completed from reference TRBV9 and TRBJ2-1, reads DSGVTQTPKHLITATGQRVTLRCSPRSGDLSVYWYQQSLDQGLQFLIQYYNGEERAKGNILERFSAQQFPDLHSELNLSSLELGDSALYFCASSVAGDGIDEQFFGPGTRLTVL.

This chain joins TRBV24-1 and TRBJ2-5; D gene unclear. The CDR3 spans 13 residues. Looked up from germline, CDR1 is KGHDR and CDR2 is SFDVKD. Between the trimmed V and J ends, which lost 9 bases and 4 bases, there was a span of 14 bases. The CDR3 is CATASGYSETQYF. The CDR3 nucleotides read TGTGCCACCGCATCCGGTTATTCAGAGACCCAGTACTTC.

This chain joins TRBV2 and TRBJ1-5; possible D gene TRBD1, 6 bases. CDR1 is SNHLY, CDR2 FYNNEI, per germline. Trimming took 3 bases from V and 2 from J, leaving 11 bases between them. CDR3 size: 15 residues. The CDR3 DNA reads TGTGCCAGCAGTGAGCAGGGGCACGGCAATCAGCCCCAGCATTTT. Its translation: CASSEQGHGNQPQHF.

This clone was counted only a few times. V usage is TRBV9 and J usage is TRBJ2-7, with 11 bases that match TRBD2. Germline lookup yields CDR1 SGDLS and CDR2 YYNGEE. The CDR3 is 14 residues long. V lost 4 bases and J lost 5; bases outside the gene matches: 5. CDR3 sequence reads: CASSPLTSGNEQYF. Here the CDR3 DNA reads TGTGCCAGCAGCCCCCTGACTAGCGGGAACGAGCAGTACTTC.

The rearrangement uses TRBV30 and TRBJ1-6; D gene unclear. In germline, CDR1 is GTSNPN, CDR2 SVGIG (reference sequence). The CDR3 runs 16 residues. V lost 1 base and J lost 7, with 17 bases in between. As DNA, the CDR3 is TGTGCCTGGAGTGACAAATTGCCGGACTTCAATTCACCCCTCCACTTT. It is translated as CAWSDKLPDFNSPLHF.

The CDR3 reads CASRRQGDNEQFF. CDR3 nucleotides: TGTGCCAGCAGGAGACAGGGGGACAATGAGCAGTTCTTC. The chain combines TRBV5-4 with TRBJ2-1; 9 bases line up with TRBD1. CDR3 length: 13 residues. Per the germline V gene, CDR1 is SGHNT and CDR2 is YYREEE (reference sequence). The V and J ends lost 5 bases and 5 bases, in that order; junction bases with no gene match: 2.

This rearrangement joins TRBV19 to TRBJ2-6; TRBD1 matches 9 bases. The germline V gene encodes CDR1 LNHDA and CDR2 SQIVND (reference sequence). After removal of 6 bases from V and 1 base from J, the junction contained 7 bases not matched to a gene. The CDR3 loop spans 17 amino acids. The CDR3 sequence: CASSPRDRASGANVLTF. In DNA, the CDR3 is TGTGCCAGTAGCCCCCGGGACAGGGCTTCTGGGGCCAACGTCCTGACTTTC.

This chain uses TRBV4-1 with TRBJ2-1, with a weak D call TRBD1 (6 bases). CDR3 length equals 15 residues. The V gene's germline CDR1 is MGHRA and CDR2 YSYEKL. The V end lost 1 base, the J end lost 5 bases, and 12 bases lay between the germline ends. The CDR3 sequence: CASSQGTGPHNEQFF. CDR3 nucleotides: TGCGCCAGCAGCCAAGGTACAGGGCCTCACAATGAGCAGTTCTTC.

The rearrangement uses TRBV19 and TRBJ1-4, with 8 nucleotides matching TRBD1. Germline CDR1 LNHDA, CDR2 SQIVND (reference sequence). CDR3 length: 18 amino acids. The V segment lost 3 bases and the J segment 0 bases; nucleotides outside the gene matches: 9. The CDR3 DNA follows: TGTGCCAGTAGTATTCAACAGGGGGGCCCTTCAACTAATGAAAAACTGTTTTTT. Its translation: CASSIQQGGPSTNEKLFF.

This clone has just one count. The rearrangement uses TRBV5-6 and TRBJ2-2, with a weak D call TRBD1 (6 bases). CDR1 SGHDT and CDR2 YYEEEE come from the germline V gene. The V end lost 3 bases, the J end lost 6 bases, and 12 bases lay between the germline ends. The CDR3 is made up of 14 amino acids. The DNA of the CDR3 is TGTGCCAGCAGCTCGGACAGCCAACCCGGGGAGCTGTTTTTT. This sequence encodes CASSSDSQPGELFF.

A remark on this clone: A read error may produce the germline difference seen at one junction end. The V call is TRBV7-9, the J call TRBJ2-1; 10 bases line up with TRBD2. The CDR3 totals 13 residues. The germline gives CDR1 SEHNR, CDR2 FQNEAQ (reference sequence). The CDR3 region is CATSGGAYNEQFF. The CDR3 DNA reads as TGTGCCACCAGCGGGGGGGCCTACAATGAGCAGTTCTTC.

The chain is built from TRBV5-1 and TRBJ2-1; 8 bases fit TRBD2. Germline V gene lookup returns CDR1 SGHRS and CDR2 YFSETQ. This CDR3 is 14 amino acids long. The junction had 5 bases not matched to a gene; V was cut back by 6 bases and J by 3 bases. The chain's CDR3 is CASTRGGGYNEQFF. The CDR3 DNA reads TGCGCCAGCACCCGGGGGGGAGGCTACAATGAGCAGTTCTTC. Full variable domain (rest looked up from reference TRBV5-1 and TRBJ2-1): KAGVTQTPRYLIKTRGQQVTLSCSPISGHRSVSWYQQTPGQGLQFLFEYFSETQRNKGNFPGRFSGRQFSNSRSEMNVSTLELGDSALYLCASTRGGGYNEQFFGPGTRLTVL.

This chain links TRBV7-9 with TRBJ1-1; 11 nucleotides align to TRBD1. Germline V lookup: CDR1 SEHNR, CDR2 FQNEAQ (reference sequence). The junction had 15 bases not matched to a gene; V was cut back by 5 bases and J by 1 base. The length of the CDR3 is 19 residues. CDR3 sequence (DNA): TGTGCCAGCAGCCGCCTCTGGACAGGGGGCCAGGTAAGGAACACTGAAGCTTTCTTT. Translation gives CASSRLWTGGQVRNTEAFF.

This clone appeared a few times. This chain joins TRBV18 and TRBJ2-7; D perhaps matches TRBD2 (6 bases). Germline-derived CDR1 and CDR2 are KGHSH and LQKENI. The ends were cut back, 0 bases at V and 6 bases at J, with 15 bases in the middle. CDR3 size: 15 residues. In DNA form, the CDR3 reads TGTGCCAGCTCACCACCCGGTTCGCGGGGCGCCGAGCAGTACTTC. Its translation is CASSPPGSRGAEQYF.